One sample yielded the 13 T cell receptor beta chains listed below, sequenced in a study of cytomegalovirus exposure and HLA in healthy donors. Primers for the PCR totalled 60 Vbeta and 13 Jbeta. Profiling relied on immunoSEQ multiplex PCR, and the TCRdb table lists in-frame clones only, not all of them. The sample holds 110,000 to 150,000 clones, 72% seen once. Sequencing was performed on PBMCs. The origin of the receptors is a man in his forties in good health and CMV-seronegative.

The chain carries TRBV29-1 and TRBJ2-3; D may be TRBD2 (6 bases). Germline assignment: CDR1 SQVTM and CDR2 ANQGSEA. V lost 6 bases, J lost 2 bases, and 15 bases lay in between. This CDR3 is 14 amino acids long. The CDR3 DNA reads as TGCAGCGTGTCCGGGACTCGAAACACAGATACGCAGTATTTT. Amino acids: CSVSGTRNTDTQYF.

The gene calls are TRBV11-2 and TRBJ2-5; 10 bases map to TRBD1. Trimming took 1 base from V and 7 from J; bases not matched to a gene: 0. The CDR3 contains 13 residues. Germline assignment: CDR1 SGHAT and CDR2 FQNNGV. The CDR3 sequence: CASSLGTGGTQYF. CDR3 coding DNA: TGTGCCAGCAGCTTAGGGACAGGGGGGACCCAGTACTTC.

The chain recombines TRBV29-1 with TRBJ2-7; 14 nucleotides agree with TRBD2. With V trimmed by 4 bases and J by 4 bases, 3 bases remained unmatched. The germline CDR1 and CDR2 sequences are SQVTM and ANQGSEA. The CDR3 runs to 14 residues. The DNA for the CDR3 is TGCAGCGTTGTGGGACTAGCGGGGGTTTACGAGCAGTACTTC. Translating gives CSVVGLAGVYEQYF.

This clone was counted only a few times. This chain links TRBV7-9 with TRBJ2-2; D possibly corresponds to TRBD2 (6 bases). CDR1 SEHNR and CDR2 FQNEAQ come from the germline V gene (reference sequence). The CDR3 sequence is 17 residues long. Trimming stripped 1 base from V and 7 bases from J, with 19 bases between. This CDR3 reads CASSLGTISKHFGELFF. Written as DNA, the CDR3 is TGTGCCAGCAGCTTAGGGACTATTTCTAAACACTTCGGGGAGCTGTTTTTT.

This chain uses TRBV11-2 with TRBJ2-7; D is possibly TRBD2 (5 bases). CDR1 and CDR2 (germline): SGHAT, FQNNGV. V gave up 1 base and J gave up 7 bases, with 11 bases separating them. There are 13 residues in the CDR3. CDR3 loop: CASSLGYGGEQYF. The CDR3 DNA reads TGTGCCAGCAGCTTAGGCTACGGCGGGGAGCAGTACTTC.

The chain carries TRBV5-1 and TRBJ2-7; 8 nucleotides match TRBD1. Germline V gene sequence: CDR1 SGHRS, CDR2 YFSETQ. The CDR3 contains 13 residues. The trim removed 5 bases at V and 3 bases at J, leaving 4 bases unmatched. The CDR3 coding sequence is TGCGCCAGCAGAGAGACAGGGGTCTACGAGCAGTACTTC. Translating it yields CASRETGVYEQYF.

This rearrangement joins TRBV28 to TRBJ2-3; possible D gene TRBD1, 8 bases. Trimming shortened V by 3 bases and J by 3 bases, and 22 bases separated the two germline ends. The CDR3 extends over 18 amino acids. CDR1 is MDHEN, CDR2 SYDVKM, per germline. Here the CDR3 reads CASSLSSQGGGQTDTQYF. CDR3 nucleotides: TGTGCCAGCAGTTTGAGTTCACAGGGGGGGGGACAGACAGATACGCAGTATTTT.

Remarks on this clone: At the DNA level, this CDR3 is encoded by other sequences in the same sample as well. V usage is TRBV4-3 and J usage is TRBJ2-3; perhaps TRBD2 as D (5 bases). The V and J ends lost 0 bases and 3 bases respectively, with 13 bases between them. Germline CDR1 LGHNA, CDR2 YSLEER. The CDR3 covers 16 residues. The CDR3 region has the DNA TGCGCCAGCAGCCAAGATCTAGGAGGTGGGACAGATACGCAGTATTTT. Protein product: CASSQDLGGGTDTQYF.

This sequence joins TRBV29-1 and TRBJ2-2, with D perhaps matching TRBD1 (6 bases). From germline, CDR1 is SQVTM and CDR2 ANQGSEA. This CDR3 contains 11 residues. V lost 6 bases and J lost 6, with 8 bases in between. The DNA of the CDR3 is TGCAGCGTACACAGGGCCGGGGAGCTGTTTTTT. Translated, it gives CSVHRAGELFF.

The chain employs TRBV5-1 and TRBJ2-1, with 10 bases matching TRBD2. V gave up 4 bases and J gave up 9 bases; unmatched junction bases: 16. Germline CDR1 is SGHRS and CDR2 is YFSETQ. The CDR3 has 17 amino acids. Here the CDR3 reads CASSTGVSGGAFFEQFF. The CDR3 DNA reads as TGCGCCAGCAGCACTGGGGTGAGCGGGGGGGCGTTTTTTGAGCAGTTCTTC.

This chain links TRBV9 with TRBJ1-5; 7 bases align to TRBD1. J gave up 5 bases and V 0 bases, and 11 bases lay outside the gene matches. Germline CDR1 reads SGDLS; CDR2 reads YYNGEE. The CDR3 spans 17 residues. The CDR3 spells CASSVGAGGHRDQPQHF. CDR3 coding DNA: TGTGCCAGCAGCGTAGGGGCAGGGGGTCATCGGGATCAGCCCCAGCATTTT.

The rearrangement links TRBV29-1 to TRBJ2-5, with D perhaps TRBD2 (5 bases). Trimming left V 6 bases short and J 5 bases short, with 16 bases between. This CDR3 comprises 13 residues. Germline values: CDR1 SQVTM, CDR2 ANQGSEA. The CDR3 DNA reads TGCAGCGTCACCCCCGCGGGCGGGGAGACCCAGTACTTC. It yields the protein CSVTPAGGETQYF. Full variable domain (remainder filled in from reference TRBV29-1 and TRBJ2-5): SAVISQKPSRDICQRGTSLTIQCQVDSQVTMMFWYRQQPGQSLTLIATANQGSEATYESGFVIDKFPISRPNLTFSTLTVSNMSPEDSSIYLCSVTPAGGETQYFGPGTRLLVL.

This clone occurred once. J is TRBJ1-5 and V is TRBV15; 7 positions match TRBD1. Germline V gene data show CDR1 as LNHNV and CDR2 as YYDKDF (reference sequence). V was pared by 5 bases and J by 4 bases, with 8 bases of the junction left unmatched. CDR3 length: 15 amino acids. CDR3 region: CATSGRDSSNQPQHF. For the CDR3, the DNA is TGTGCCACCAGCGGTCGGGACAGCTCTAATCAGCCCCAGCATTTT.